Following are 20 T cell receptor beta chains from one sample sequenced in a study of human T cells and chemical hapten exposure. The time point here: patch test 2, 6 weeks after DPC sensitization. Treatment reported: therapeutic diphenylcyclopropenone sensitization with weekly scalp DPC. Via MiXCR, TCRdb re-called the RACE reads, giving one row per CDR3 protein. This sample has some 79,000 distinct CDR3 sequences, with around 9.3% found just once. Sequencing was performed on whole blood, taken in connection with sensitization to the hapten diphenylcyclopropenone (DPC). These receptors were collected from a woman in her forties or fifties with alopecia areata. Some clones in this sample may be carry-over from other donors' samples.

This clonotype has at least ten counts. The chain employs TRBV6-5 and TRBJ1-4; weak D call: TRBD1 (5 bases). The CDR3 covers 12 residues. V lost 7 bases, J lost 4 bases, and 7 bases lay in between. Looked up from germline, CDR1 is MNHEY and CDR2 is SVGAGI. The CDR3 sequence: CASKGSNEKLFF. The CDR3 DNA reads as TGTGCCAGCAAGGGGAGTAATGAAAAACTGTTTTTT.

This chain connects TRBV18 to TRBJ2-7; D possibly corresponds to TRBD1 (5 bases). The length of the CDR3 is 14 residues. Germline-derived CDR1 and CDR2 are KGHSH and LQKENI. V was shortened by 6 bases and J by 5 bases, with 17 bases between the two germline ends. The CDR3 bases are TGTGCCAGCTCCCCGCTGCAGGGAAGCAACGAGCAGTACTTC. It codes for CASSPLQGSNEQYF.

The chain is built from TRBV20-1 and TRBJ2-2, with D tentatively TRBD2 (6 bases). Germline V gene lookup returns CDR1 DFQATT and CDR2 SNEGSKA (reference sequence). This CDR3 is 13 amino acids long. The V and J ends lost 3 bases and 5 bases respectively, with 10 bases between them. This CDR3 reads CSASGSRTGELFF. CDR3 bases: TGCAGTGCTAGCGGGAGCCGTACCGGGGAGCTGTTTTTT.

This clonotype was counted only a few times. CDR3 amino acids: CASSSGNTIYF. DNA of the CDR3: TGTGCCAGCAGCTCCGGAAACACCATATATTTT. The chain combines TRBV7-2 with TRBJ1-3; D is undetermined. The CDR3 consists of 11 residues. V shed 4 bases and J shed 4 bases, with 2 bases lying between them. Per the germline V gene, CDR1 is SGHTA and CDR2 is FQGNSA.

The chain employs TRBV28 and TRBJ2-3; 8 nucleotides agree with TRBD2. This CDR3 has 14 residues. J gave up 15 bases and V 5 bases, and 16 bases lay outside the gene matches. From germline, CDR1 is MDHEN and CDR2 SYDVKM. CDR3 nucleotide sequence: TGTGCCAGCAGTCCTAACCGCGGGACTAGTCCAACATATTTT. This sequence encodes CASSPNRGTSPTYF.

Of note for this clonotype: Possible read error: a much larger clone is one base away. Here the CDR3 DNA reads TGCATCGTTGCGGTTTGGAACACTGAAGCTTTCTTT. Translated: CIVAVWNTEAFF. The V and J genes are TRBV29-1 and TRBJ1-1; D is unresolved. This CDR3 is 12 amino acids long. Germline V gene sequence: CDR1 SQVTM, CDR2 ANQGSEA.

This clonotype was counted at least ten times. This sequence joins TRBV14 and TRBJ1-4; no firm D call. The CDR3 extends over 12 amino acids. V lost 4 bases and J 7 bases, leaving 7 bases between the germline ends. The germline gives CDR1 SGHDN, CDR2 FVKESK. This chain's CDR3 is CASSLPFEKLFF. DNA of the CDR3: TGTGCCAGCAGCCTTCCATTTGAAAAACTGTTTTTT.

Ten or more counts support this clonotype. The CDR3 DNA sequence: TGTGCCAGCAGTTTTACTCCGGCGACCTACGAGCAGTACTTC. This codes for CASSFTPATYEQYF. V usage is TRBV28 and J usage is TRBJ2-7; D is ambiguous. CDR1 MDHEN and CDR2 SYDVKM come from the germline V gene. V lost 3 bases to trimming and J lost 2 bases, with 11 bases between them. The CDR3 sequence is 14 residues long.

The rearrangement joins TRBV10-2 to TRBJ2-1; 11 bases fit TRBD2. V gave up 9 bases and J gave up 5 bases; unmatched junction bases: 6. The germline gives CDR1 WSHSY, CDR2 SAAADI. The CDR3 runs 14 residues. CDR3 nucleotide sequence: TGCGCCAGTCTGTCGACTAGCGGGGACAATGAGCAGTTCTTC. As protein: CASLSTSGDNEQFF.

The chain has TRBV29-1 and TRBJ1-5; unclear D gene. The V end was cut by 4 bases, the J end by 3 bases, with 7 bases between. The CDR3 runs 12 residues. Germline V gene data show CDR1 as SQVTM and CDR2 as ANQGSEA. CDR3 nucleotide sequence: TGCAGCGTTGCAGTGCACAATCAGCCCCAGCATTTT. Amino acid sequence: CSVAVHNQPQHF.

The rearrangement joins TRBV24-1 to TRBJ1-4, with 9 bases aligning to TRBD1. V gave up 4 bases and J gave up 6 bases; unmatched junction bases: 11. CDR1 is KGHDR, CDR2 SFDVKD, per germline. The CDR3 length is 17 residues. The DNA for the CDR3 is TGTGCCACCAGTGACGGCGCCGGGACAGGGTCCGATGAAAAACTGTTTTTT. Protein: CATSDGAGTGSDEKLFF.

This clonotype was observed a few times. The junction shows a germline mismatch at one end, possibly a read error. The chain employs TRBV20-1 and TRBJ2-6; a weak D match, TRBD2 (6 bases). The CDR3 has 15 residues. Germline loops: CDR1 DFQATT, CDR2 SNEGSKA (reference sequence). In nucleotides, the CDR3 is TGCAGTGCCCCTATCGGGAGCTCTGGGACCAACGTCCTGACTTTC. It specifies CSAPIGSSGTNVLTF.

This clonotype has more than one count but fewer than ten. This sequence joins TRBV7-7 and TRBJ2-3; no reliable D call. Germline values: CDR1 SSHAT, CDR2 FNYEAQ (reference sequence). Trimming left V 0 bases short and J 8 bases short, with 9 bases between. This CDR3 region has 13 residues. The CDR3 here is CASSLAETFTQYF. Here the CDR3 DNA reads TGTGCCAGCAGCTTAGCTGAGACATTTACGCAGTATTTT.

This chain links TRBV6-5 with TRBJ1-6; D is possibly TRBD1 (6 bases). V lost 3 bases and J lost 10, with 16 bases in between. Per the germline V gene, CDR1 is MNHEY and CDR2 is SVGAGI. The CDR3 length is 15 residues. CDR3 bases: TGTGCCAGCAGTTATCGTGGGGGCTCGAGATCACCCCTCCACTTT. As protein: CASSYRGGSRSPLHF.

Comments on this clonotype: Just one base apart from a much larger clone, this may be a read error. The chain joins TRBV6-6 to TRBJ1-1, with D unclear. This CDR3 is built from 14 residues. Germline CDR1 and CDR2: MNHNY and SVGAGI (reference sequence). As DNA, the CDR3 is TGTGTCAGCAAACTCATAAGGGAAGACACTGAAGCTTTCTTT. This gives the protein CVSKLIREDTEAFF.

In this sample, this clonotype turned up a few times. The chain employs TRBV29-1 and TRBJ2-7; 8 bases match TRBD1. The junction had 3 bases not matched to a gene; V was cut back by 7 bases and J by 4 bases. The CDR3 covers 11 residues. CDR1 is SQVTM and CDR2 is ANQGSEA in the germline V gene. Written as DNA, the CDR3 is TGCAGCGCCGGGACAGGTTACGAGCAGTACTTC. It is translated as CSAGTGYEQYF.

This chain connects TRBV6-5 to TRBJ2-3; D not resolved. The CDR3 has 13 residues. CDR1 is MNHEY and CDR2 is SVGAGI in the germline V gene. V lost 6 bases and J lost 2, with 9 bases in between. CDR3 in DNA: TGTGCCAGCAGCGACCGATTCACAGATACGCAGTATTTT. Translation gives CASSDRFTDTQYF.

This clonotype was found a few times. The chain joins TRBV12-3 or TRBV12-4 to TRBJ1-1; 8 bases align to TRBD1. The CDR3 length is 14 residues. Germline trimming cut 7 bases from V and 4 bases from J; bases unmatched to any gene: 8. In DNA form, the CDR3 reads TGTGCCAGCACAACGTCAGGGGGCGGCACTGAAGCTTTCTTT. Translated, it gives CASTTSGGGTEAFF.

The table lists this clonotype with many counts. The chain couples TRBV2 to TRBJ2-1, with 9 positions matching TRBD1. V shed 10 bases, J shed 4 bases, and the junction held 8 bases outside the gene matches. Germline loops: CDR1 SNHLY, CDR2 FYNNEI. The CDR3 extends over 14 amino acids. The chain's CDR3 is CATQSGTGYNEQFF. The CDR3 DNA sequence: TGTGCCACCCAATCCGGGACAGGGTACAATGAGCAGTTCTTC.

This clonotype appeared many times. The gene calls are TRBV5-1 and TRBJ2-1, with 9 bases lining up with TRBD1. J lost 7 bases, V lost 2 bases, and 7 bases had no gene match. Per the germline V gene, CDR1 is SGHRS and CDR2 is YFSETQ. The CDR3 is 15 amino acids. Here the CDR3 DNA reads TGCGCCAGCAGCTTAAGTGGACAGGGGAGGAATGAGCAGTTCTTC. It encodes CASSLSGQGRNEQFF.